This T cell receptor beta chain was profiled in a study of molecular identifiers for immune sequencing clone quantification. Overall study: Replicates split RNA from about 20,000 or 100,000 naive CD8 cells five ways, and the researchers sequenced four portions.

In its sample, this clonotype was seen a few times. TCRdb reprocessed the PCR reads with MiXCR, giving one entry per CDR3 protein. The sample carries hundreds of thousands of distinct CDR3 sequences, approximately 24% recorded once. CDR3 length: 16 residues. The ends were cut back, 5 bases at V and 4 bases at J, with 20 bases in the middle. CDR1 MNHEY and CDR2 SVGAGI come from the germline V gene. The chain couples TRBV6-5 to TRBJ1-2; a possible D gene is TRBD1 (6 bases). The clonotype comes from a human donor in good health. Some libraries in this study had Jurkat cell RNA spiked in. The sequencing input was naive CD8+ T cells from blood, with Jurkat cell RNA spiked in. As to subset: FACS-sorted CD8+CD4-CCR7+CD45RA+ naive T cells. CDR3: CASSLTWGQAAYGYTF. CDR3 coding DNA: TGTGCCAGCAGTCTCACCTGGGGGCAGGCCGCCTATGGCTACACCTTC.